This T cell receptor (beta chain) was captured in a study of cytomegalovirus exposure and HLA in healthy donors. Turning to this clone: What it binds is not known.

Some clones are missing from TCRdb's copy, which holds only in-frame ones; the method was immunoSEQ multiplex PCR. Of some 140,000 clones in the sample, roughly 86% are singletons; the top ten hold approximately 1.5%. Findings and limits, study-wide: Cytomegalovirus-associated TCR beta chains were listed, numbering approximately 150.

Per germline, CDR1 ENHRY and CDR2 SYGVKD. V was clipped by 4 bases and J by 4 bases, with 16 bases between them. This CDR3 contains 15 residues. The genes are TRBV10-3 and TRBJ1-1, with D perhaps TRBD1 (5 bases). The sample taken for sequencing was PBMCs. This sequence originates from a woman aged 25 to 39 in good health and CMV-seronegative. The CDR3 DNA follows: TGTGCCATCAGTGTACACCAGGGATCAGGCACTGAAGCTTTCTTT. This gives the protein CAISVHQGSGTEAFF.